This T cell receptor (beta chain) is drawn from a study of blood T cell repertoires in COVID-19. On the study more broadly: Material from acute and convalescent COVID-19 was sourced from the United States, Italy and Spain. Sample material is recorded as cDNA or gDNA derived from T cells, B-cell-depleted T cells, or PBMCs.

CDR1 is MNHEY and CDR2 is SMNVEV in the germline V gene (reference sequence). V lost 4 bases and J 1 base, leaving 16 bases between the germline ends. CDR3 length equals 17 residues. In the authors' methods: Researchers report that nucleated cell counts were estimated from reference gene primer amplification. Using immunoSEQ multiplex PCR, the repertoire was profiled, and TCRdb retains in-frame clones only, with some absent. The V and J calls and clone size come from that table; D and trimming were worked out from the DNA. The sample shows around 250,000 clones, approximately 87% of them seen only once.

The clonotype originates from a man in his 60s with acute or convalescent COVID-19. The chain joins TRBV27 to TRBJ2-2; D is possibly TRBD1 (5 bases). Source material: peripheral blood. CDR3 bases: TGTGCCAGCAGTTCCTTTTCCAGGGCCGGGAACACCGGGGAGCTGTTTTTT. This sequence encodes CASSSFSRAGNTGELFF.